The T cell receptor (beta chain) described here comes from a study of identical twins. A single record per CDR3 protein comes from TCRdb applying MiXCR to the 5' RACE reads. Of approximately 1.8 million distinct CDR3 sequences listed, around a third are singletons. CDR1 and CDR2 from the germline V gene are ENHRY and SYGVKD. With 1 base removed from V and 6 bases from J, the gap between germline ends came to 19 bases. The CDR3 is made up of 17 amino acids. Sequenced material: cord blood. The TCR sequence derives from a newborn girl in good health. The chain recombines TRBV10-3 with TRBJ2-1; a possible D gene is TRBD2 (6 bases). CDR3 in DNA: TGTGCCATCAGTGAGTGGGGTGCGGGGTCCTTGGCCAATGAGCAGTTCTTC. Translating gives CAISEWGAGSLANEQFF.